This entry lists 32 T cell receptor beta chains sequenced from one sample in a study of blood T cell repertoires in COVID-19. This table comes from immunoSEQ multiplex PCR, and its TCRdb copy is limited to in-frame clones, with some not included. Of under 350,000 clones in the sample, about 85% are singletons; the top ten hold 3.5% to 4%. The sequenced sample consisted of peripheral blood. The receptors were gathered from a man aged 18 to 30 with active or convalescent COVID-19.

For the CDR3, the DNA is TGTGCCACCAGTGTGGGGCCTGATGGCTACACCTTC. This translates into CATSVGPDGYTF. V gene TRBV24-1 combines with J gene TRBJ1-2; a weak D match, TRBD1 (5 bases). V dropped 5 bases and J dropped 6 bases, with 9 bases sitting between them. This CDR3 has 12 amino acids. CDR1 is KGHDR and CDR2 is SFDVKD in the germline V gene.

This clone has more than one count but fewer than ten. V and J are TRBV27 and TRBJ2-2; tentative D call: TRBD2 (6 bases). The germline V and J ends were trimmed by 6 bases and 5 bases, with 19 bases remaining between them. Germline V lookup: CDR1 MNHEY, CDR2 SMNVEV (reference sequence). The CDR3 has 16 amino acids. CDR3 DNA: TGTGCCAGCAGGCCCGCGGGACTCCGTTCAACCGGGGAGCTGTTTTTT. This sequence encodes CASRPAGLRSTGELFF.

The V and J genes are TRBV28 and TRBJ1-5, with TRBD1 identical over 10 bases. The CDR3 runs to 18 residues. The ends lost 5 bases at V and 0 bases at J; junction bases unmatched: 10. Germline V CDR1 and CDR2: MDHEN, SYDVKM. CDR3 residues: CASSTHDRGPYSNQPQHF. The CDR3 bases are TGTGCCAGCAGTACACATGACAGGGGGCCTTATAGCAATCAGCCCCAGCATTTT.

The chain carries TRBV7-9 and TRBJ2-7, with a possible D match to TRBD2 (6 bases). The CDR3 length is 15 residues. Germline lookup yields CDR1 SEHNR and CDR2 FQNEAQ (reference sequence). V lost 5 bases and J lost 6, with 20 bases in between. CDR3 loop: CASSAARENGSEQYF. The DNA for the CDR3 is TGTGCCAGCAGCGCCGCCCGGGAAAACGGGAGCGAGCAGTACTTC.

The CDR3 protein is CASSPQGPGQGLTGELFF. The DNA of the CDR3 is TGTGCCAGCTCACCTCAGGGGCCGGGACAGGGACTCACCGGGGAGCTGTTTTTT. The V gene is TRBV18, the J gene TRBJ2-2; 9 bases line up with TRBD1. Germline CDR1 KGHSH, CDR2 LQKENI. This CDR3 has 18 amino acids. Trimming removed 3 bases from V and 4 bases from J; junction bases left unmatched: 12.

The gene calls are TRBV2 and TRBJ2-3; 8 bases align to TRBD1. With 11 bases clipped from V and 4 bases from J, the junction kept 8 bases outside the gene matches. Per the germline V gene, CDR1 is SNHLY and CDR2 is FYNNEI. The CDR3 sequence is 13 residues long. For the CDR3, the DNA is TGTGCCTCCTCCGGGACAGGTCCAGATACGCAGTATTTT. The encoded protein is CASSGTGPDTQYF.

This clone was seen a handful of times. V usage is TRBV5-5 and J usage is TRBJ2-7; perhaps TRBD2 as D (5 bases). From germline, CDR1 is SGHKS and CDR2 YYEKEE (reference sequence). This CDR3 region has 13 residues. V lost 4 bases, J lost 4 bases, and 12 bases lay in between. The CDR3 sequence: CASSLALGYEQYF. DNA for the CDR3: TGTGCCAGCAGCCTAGCCCTGGGGTACGAGCAGTACTTC.

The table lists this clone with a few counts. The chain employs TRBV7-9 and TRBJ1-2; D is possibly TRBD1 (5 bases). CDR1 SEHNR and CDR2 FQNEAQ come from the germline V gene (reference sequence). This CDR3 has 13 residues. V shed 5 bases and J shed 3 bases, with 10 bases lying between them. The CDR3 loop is CASSRDFHYGYTF. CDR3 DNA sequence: TGTGCCAGCAGCCGGGACTTCCACTATGGCTACACCTTC.

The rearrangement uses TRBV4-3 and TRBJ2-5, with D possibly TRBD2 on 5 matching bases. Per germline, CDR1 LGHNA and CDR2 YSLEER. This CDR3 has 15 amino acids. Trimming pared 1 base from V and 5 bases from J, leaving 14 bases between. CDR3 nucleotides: TGCGCCAGCAGCCAAGGGGTGGCAGGCGGGGAGACCCAGTACTTC. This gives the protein CASSQGVAGGETQYF.

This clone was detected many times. CDR3 nucleotide sequence: TGTGCCAGCAGTGAACAGGAGGGAGGGCTAGGCGAGCAGTACTTC. This sequence encodes CASSEQEGGLGEQYF. V usage is TRBV2 and J usage is TRBJ2-7, with 7 bases lining up with TRBD2. The V gene end was trimmed by 2 bases and the J gene end by 6 bases; junction bases not matched to a gene: 10. Looked up from germline, CDR1 is SNHLY and CDR2 is FYNNEI. This CDR3 has 15 amino acids.

DNA for the CDR3: TGTGCCTGGATTGGAAGAGGACAGCCTAACTATGGCTACACCTTC. This encodes CAWIGRGQPNYGYTF. The gene calls are TRBV30 and TRBJ1-2; tentatively, D is TRBD1 (6 bases). CDR1 is GTSNPN and CDR2 is SVGIG in the germline V gene (reference sequence). The CDR3 loop spans 15 amino acids. V was trimmed by 4 bases and J by 0 bases, leaving 15 bases between them.

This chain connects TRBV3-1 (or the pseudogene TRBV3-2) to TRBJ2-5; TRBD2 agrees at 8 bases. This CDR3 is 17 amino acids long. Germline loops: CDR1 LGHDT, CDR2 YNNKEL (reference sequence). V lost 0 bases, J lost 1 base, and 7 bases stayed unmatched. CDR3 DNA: TGTGCCAGCAGCCAAGATAGGAGCGGGGGCTTCCAAGAGACCCAGTACTTC. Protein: CASSQDRSGGFQETQYF.

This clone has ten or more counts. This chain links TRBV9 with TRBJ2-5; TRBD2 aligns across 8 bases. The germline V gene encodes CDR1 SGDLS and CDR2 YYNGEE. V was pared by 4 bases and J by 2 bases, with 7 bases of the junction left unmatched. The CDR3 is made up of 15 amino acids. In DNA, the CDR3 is TGTGCCAGCAGCCCCGGGGTAGCGGGACAAGAGACCCAGTACTTC. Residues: CASSPGVAGQETQYF.

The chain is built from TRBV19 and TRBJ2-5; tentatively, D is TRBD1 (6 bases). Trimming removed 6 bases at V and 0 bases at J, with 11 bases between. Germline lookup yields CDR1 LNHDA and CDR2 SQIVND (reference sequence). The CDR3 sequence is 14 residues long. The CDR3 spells CASSTGQYQETQYF. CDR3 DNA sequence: TGTGCCAGTAGCACGGGACAATACCAAGAGACCCAGTACTTC.

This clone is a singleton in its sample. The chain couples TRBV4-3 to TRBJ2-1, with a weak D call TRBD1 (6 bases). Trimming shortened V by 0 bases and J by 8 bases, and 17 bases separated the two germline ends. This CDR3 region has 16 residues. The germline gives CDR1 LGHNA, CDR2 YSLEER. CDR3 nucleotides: TGCGCCAGCAGCCAAGAGTGGGCAGGGGTGGGATATGAGCAGTTCTTC. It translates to CASSQEWAGVGYEQFF.

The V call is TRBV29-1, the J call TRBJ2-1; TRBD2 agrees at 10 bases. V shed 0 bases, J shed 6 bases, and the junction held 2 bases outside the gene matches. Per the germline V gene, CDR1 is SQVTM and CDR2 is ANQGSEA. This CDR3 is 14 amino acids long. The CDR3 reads CSVEDSSGGNEQFF. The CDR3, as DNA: TGCAGCGTTGAAGACTCTAGCGGGGGCAATGAGCAGTTCTTC.

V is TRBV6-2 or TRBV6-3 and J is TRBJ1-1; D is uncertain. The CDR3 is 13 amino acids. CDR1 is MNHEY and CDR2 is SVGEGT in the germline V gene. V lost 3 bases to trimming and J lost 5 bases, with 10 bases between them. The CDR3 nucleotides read TGTGCCAGCAGTTATTCTGCCGGGACTGAAGCTTTCTTT. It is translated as CASSYSAGTEAFF.

The CDR3 protein is CASSHADDRCLAKNIQYF. CDR3 bases: TGCGCCAGCAGTCATGCGGATGACAGGTGTCTAGCCAAAAACATTCAGTACTTC. V usage is TRBV23-1 and J usage is TRBJ2-4; D is perhaps TRBD1 (6 bases). TRBV23-1 is noted as an ORF with a role that remains uncertain. The CDR3 spans 18 residues. V dropped 3 bases and J dropped 0 bases, with 18 bases sitting between them.

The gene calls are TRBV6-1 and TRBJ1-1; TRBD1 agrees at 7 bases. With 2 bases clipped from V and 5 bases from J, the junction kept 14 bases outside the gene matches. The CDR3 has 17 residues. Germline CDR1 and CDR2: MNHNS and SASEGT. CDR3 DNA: TGTGCCAGCAGTGAACCTGCTTCAGGGGGAGGATTTACTGAAGCTTTCTTT. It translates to CASSEPASGGGFTEAFF.

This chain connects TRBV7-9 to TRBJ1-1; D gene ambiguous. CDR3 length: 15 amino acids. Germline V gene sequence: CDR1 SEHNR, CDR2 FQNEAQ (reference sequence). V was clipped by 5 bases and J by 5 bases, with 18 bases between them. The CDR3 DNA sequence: TGTGCCAGCAGCCCGGTAGGACCTCGCGGGACTGAAGCTTTCTTT. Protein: CASSPVGPRGTEAFF.

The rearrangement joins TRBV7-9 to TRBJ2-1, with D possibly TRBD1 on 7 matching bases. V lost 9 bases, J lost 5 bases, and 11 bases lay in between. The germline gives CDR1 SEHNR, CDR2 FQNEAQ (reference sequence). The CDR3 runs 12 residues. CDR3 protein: CARGRGDNEQFF. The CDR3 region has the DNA TGTGCCAGGGGCAGGGGGGACAATGAGCAGTTCTTC.

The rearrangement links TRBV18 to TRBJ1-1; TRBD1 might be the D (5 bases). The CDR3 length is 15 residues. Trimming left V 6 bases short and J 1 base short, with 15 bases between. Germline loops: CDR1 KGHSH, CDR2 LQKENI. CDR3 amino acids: CASSLAQGRNTEAFF. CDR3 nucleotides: TGTGCCAGCTCCCTCGCTCAGGGAAGGAACACTGAAGCTTTCTTT.

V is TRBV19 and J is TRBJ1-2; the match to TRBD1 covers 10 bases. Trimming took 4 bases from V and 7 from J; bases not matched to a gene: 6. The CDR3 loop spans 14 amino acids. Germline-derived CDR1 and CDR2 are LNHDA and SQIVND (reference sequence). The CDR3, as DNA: TGTGCCAGTAGTACAAGACAGGGGGCCTTTGGCTACACCTTC. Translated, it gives CASSTRQGAFGYTF.

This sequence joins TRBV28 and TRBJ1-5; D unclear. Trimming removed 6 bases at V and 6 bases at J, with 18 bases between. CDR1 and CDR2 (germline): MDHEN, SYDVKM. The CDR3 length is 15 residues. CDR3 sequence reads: CASRGLNGPSQPQHF. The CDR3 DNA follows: TGTGCCAGCAGGGGTCTGAATGGGCCGAGTCAGCCCCAGCATTTT.

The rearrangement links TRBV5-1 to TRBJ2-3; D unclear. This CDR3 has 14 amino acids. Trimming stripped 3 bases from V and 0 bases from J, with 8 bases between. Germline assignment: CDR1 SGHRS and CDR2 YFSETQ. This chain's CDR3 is CASSSTESTDTQYF. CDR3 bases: TGCGCCAGCAGCTCTACTGAGAGCACAGATACGCAGTATTTT.

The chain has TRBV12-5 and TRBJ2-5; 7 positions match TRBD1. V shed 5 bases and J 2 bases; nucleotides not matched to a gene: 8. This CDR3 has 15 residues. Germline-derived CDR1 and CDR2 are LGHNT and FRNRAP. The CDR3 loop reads CASGKEDRAQETQYF. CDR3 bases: TGTGCTAGTGGTAAAGAAGACAGGGCGCAAGAGACCCAGTACTTC.

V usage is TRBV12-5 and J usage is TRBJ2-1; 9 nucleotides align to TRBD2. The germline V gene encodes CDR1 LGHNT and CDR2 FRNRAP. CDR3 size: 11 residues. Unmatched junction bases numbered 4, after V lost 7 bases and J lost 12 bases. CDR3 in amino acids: CASDGAGGQFF. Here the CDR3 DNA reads TGTGCTAGTGACGGAGCGGGGGGGCAGTTCTTC.

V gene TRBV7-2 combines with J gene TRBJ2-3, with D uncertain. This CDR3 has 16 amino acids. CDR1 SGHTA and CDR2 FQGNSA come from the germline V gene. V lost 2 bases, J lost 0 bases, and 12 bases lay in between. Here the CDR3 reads CASSLRGQPSTDTQYF. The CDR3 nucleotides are TGTGCCAGCAGCTTACGTGGGCAGCCCAGCACAGATACGCAGTATTTT.

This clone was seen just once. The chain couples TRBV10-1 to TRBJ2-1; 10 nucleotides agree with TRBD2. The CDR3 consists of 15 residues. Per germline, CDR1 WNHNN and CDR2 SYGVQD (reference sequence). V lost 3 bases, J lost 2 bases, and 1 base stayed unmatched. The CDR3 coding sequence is TGCGCCAGCAGTGATAGCGGGGGGCCCTACAATGAGCAGTTCTTC. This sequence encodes CASSDSGGPYNEQFF.

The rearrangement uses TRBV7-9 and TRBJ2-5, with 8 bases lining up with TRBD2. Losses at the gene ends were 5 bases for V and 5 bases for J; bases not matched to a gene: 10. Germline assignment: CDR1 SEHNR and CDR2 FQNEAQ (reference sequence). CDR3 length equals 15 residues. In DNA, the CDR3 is TGTGCCAGCAGCCCCCCGGGGGGGGCGCGGGAGACCCAGTACTTC. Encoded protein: CASSPPGGARETQYF.

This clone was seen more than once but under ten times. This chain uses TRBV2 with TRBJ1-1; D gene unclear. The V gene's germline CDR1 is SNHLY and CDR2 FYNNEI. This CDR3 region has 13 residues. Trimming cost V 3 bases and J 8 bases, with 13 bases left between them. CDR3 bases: TGTGCCAGCAGTGAGCCGGGAAGGGAGGAAGCTTTCTTT. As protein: CASSEPGREEAFF.

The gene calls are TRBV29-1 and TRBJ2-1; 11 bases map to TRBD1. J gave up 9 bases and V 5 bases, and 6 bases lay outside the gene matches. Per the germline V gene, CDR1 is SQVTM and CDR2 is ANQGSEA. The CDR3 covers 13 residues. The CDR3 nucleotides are TGCAGCGTTACCGGGACAGGGGGTCTTGAGCAGTTCTTC. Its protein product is CSVTGTGGLEQFF.